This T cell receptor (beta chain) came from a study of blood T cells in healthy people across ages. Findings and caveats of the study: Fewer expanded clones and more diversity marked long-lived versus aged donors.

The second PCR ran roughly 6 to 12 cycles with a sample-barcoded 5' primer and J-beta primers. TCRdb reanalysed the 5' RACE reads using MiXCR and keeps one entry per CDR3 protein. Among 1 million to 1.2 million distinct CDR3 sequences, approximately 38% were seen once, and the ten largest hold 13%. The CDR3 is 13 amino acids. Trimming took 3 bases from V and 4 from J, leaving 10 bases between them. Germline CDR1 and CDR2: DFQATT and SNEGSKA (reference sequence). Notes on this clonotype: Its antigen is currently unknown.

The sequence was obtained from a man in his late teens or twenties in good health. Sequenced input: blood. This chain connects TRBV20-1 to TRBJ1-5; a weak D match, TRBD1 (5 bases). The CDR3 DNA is TGCAGTGCTAGTCAGGGCCCGAATCAGCCCCAGCATTTT. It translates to CSASQGPNQPQHF.